The rows below give T cell receptor beta chains drawn from one sample of a study of T cell repertoires in aging, cancer and after chemotherapy. One entry per CDR3 protein, called by TCRdb with MiXCR from the multiplex PCR reads. The sample consists of several thousand distinct CDR3 sequences, roughly 37% of them appearing once. Input material: blood. All receptors derive from a human donor in good health. Each CDR3 is given with its conserved first and last residue. Fields, in order: clone size, V gene, D gene, J gene, CDR3 length, CDR3 DNA, CDR3 protein. D genes are given only for firm matches. Not all rows give a size; the values are once, few, many and, for expanded clones, a class.

NA	TRBV5-4	NA	TRBJ2-1	14	TGTGCCAGCAGCTTGGGGCCGGCCTCCTATGAGCAGTTCTTC	CASSLGPASYEQFF
NA	TRBV19	TRBD1	TRBJ1-2	14	TGTGCCAGTGCCAAATGGGACAGGGAAGGAGGCTACACCTTC	CASAKWDREGGYTF
NA	TRBV7-2	TRBD1	TRBJ1-5	14	TGTGCCAGCAGCTTCTTAGGGGGCGGGCAGCCCCAGCATTTT	CASSFLGGGQPQHF
NA	TRBV11-1	NA	TRBJ1-2	15	TGTGCCAGCAGCTTATCGAGTCCAGGGATCTATGGCTACACCTTC	CASSLSSPGIYGYTF
NA	TRBV5-6	NA	TRBJ2-3	12	TGTGCCAGCAGCCCGTCGGTGGATACGCAGTATTTT	CASSPSVDTQYF
NA	TRBV7-2	NA	TRBJ1-1	14	TGTGCCAGCACCCCGAGGGAGGGGGAATCTGAAGCTTTCTTT	CASTPREGESEAFF
NA	TRBV6-5	TRBD2	TRBJ2-1	18	TGTGCCAGCAGTTACCTTAGGACTAGCGGGGGGCCCCATAATGAGCAGTTCTTC	CASSYLRTSGGPHNEQFF
NA	TRBV7-2	TRBD2	TRBJ2-1	16	TGTGCCAGCAGCTTAGAGGAGCGGGGGCCCTACAATGAGCAGTTCTTC	CASSLEERGPYNEQFF
few	TRBV6-9	TRBD1	TRBJ1-5	16	TGTGCCAGCAGTTATTCGGGACAGTTTAGCAATCAGCCCCAGCATTTT	CASSYSGQFSNQPQHF
few	TRBV6-6	TRBD1	TRBJ1-6	19	TGTGCCAGCAGCCACCATCCTCTCTACAACAGGGGGCAAGGTTCACCCCTCCACTTT	CASSHHPLYNRGQGSPLHF
NA	TRBV27	NA	TRBJ1-4	18	TGTGCCAGCCGCCCGGGGCCATACCTTGAGGAGGGATGGGAAAAACTGTTTTTT	CASRPGPYLEEGWEKLFF
NA	TRBV7-9	TRBD2	TRBJ2-2	15	TGTGCCACTCTAGCGGGGGGACAGAACACCGGGGAGCTGTTTTTT	CATLAGGQNTGELFF
NA	TRBV6-1	TRBD1	TRBJ2-1	16	TGTGCCATCAGTGGTACAGGGGGGAGCTCCTACAATGAGCAGTTCTTC	CAISGTGGSSYNEQFF
NA	TRBV12-3/TRBV12-4	NA	TRBJ1-2	12	TGTGCCAGCAGTGCGGGGTTATCTGGCTACACCTTC	CASSAGLSGYTF
NA	TRBV12-3/TRBV12-4	TRBD1	TRBJ1-6	14	TGTGCCAGCAGTCCAGGACAGGGGAATTCACCCCTCCACTTT	CASSPGQGNSPLHF
NA	TRBV6-5	NA	TRBJ1-5	15	TGTGCCAGCAGTTACTCCGGGTATAGCAATCAGCCCCAGCATTTT	CASSYSGYSNQPQHF
NA	TRBV18	NA	TRBJ1-5	12	TGTGCCAGCTCAACTGGGAATCATCCCCAGCATTTT	CASSTGNHPQHF
few	TRBV27	TRBD2	TRBJ2-7	16	TGTGCCAGCAGTTTATCGAGCGGGGGGCCGATCTACGAGCAGTACTTC	CASSLSSGGPIYEQYF
NA	TRBV15	NA	TRBJ1-1	14	TGTGCCACCAGCAGAGAGAAGGGAGGGACTGAAGCTTTCTTT	CATSREKGGTEAFF
NA	TRBV6-5	NA	TRBJ2-7	16	TGTGCCAGCACCCGTCTGGACGGAGGACTACCCTACGAGCAGTACTTC	CASTRLDGGLPYEQYF
few	TRBV4-3	NA	TRBJ1-2	11	TGCGCCAGCAGCCAAGGCGGTGGCTACACCTTC	CASSQGGGYTF
NA	TRBV18	NA	TRBJ1-3	15	TGTGCCAGCTCTCCCAGAGGCAGCTCTGGAAACACCATATATTTT	CASSPRGSSGNTIYF
few	TRBV27	NA	TRBJ2-7	12	TGTGCCAGCAGTTTTCTTGGGACCGAGCAGTACTTC	CASSFLGTEQYF
NA	TRBV5-4	TRBD2	TRBJ2-1	16	TGTGCTAGCAGCCGGGGACTAGCGGGGGTATCAAATGAGCAGTTCTTC	CASSRGLAGVSNEQFF
NA	TRBV29-1	NA	TRBJ2-3	12	TGCAGCGCCTCTAAACAGGGAGGTACGCAGTATTTT	CSASKQGGTQYF
few	TRBV6-6	TRBD1	TRBJ2-7	13	TGTGCCAGCAGCCCACAGGGGGCTTGGGAGCAGTACTTC	CASSPQGAWEQYF
few	TRBV29-1	NA	TRBJ1-1	14	TGCAGCGTTGATAAAGCAGGGCTGAACACTGAAGCTTTCTTT	CSVDKAGLNTEAFF
medium-sized	TRBV29-1	TRBD2	TRBJ2-3	14	TGCAGCGTTGAGGGGGCGGGAGGGCCCATTACGCAGTATTTT	CSVEGAGGPITQYF
NA	TRBV27	TRBD1	TRBJ2-2	16	TGTGCCAGCAGTCCAAGGACAGGGGAGGACACCGGGGAGCTGTTTTTT	CASSPRTGEDTGELFF
medium-sized	TRBV19	NA	TRBJ2-2	13	TGTGCCAGTAGTTTAGGGGATACCGGGGAGCTGTTTTTT	CASSLGDTGELFF
medium-sized	TRBV11-1	NA	TRBJ2-5	14	TGTGCCAGCAGCTTAGCGGGGGGAACGAAGACCCAGTACTTC	CASSLAGGTKTQYF
NA	TRBV6-2/TRBV6-3	NA	TRBJ2-7	15	TGTGCCAGCACCTACGGGAGCGTACAACAGTACGAGCAGTACTTC	CASTYGSVQQYEQYF
few	TRBV19	NA	TRBJ1-4	15	TGTGCCAGTAGTATTAGCGGCAGGGTAGATGAAAAACTGTTTTTT	CASSISGRVDEKLFF
NA	TRBV5-1	TRBD2	TRBJ2-1	17	TGCGCCAGCAGCTCCGGAGGCGCGGGAGGGCCATTAAATGAGCAGTTCTTC	CASSSGGAGGPLNEQFF
NA	TRBV19	NA	TRBJ1-1	15	TGTGCCAGTAGGGAGGGAACGGGGATGAACACTGAAGCTTTCTTT	CASREGTGMNTEAFF
medium-sized	TRBV6-5	TRBD1	TRBJ2-5	15	TGTGCCAGCAGCAGGGGACAGGGCTACGGAGAGACCCAGTACTTC	CASSRGQGYGETQYF
medium-sized	TRBV19	TRBD2	TRBJ2-6	15	TGTGCCAGTAGTATGGGAGGGACTGGGGCCAACGTCCTGACTTTC	CASSMGGTGANVLTF
NA	TRBV6-5	NA	TRBJ1-2	15	TGTGCCAGCACCCCACGGTTCTACGGGAACTATGGCTACACCTTC	CASTPRFYGNYGYTF
NA	TRBV29-1	NA	TRBJ1-1	12	TGCAGCGTCGGACGTGAGAACACTGAAGCTTTCTTT	CSVGRENTEAFF
NA	TRBV12-3/TRBV12-4	TRBD2	TRBJ2-1	16	TGTGCCAGCAGCGAACAACTAGCGGGCCTTGGGGATGAGCAGTTCTTC	CASSEQLAGLGDEQFF
few	TRBV29-1	NA	TRBJ1-5	13	TGCAGCGTTAGAGAAGGAAATTCGCAGCCCCAGCATTTT	CSVREGNSQPQHF
medium-sized	TRBV29-1	TRBD2	TRBJ2-5	14	TGCAGCGTTGGTGCGGGAGTAACGGCGGAGACCCAGTACTTC	CSVGAGVTAETQYF
few	TRBV14	NA	TRBJ2-7	15	TGTGCCAGCAGCCTAAGAGCGCAGGGTGGGTACGAGCAGTACTTC	CASSLRAQGGYEQYF
medium-sized	TRBV27	TRBD2	TRBJ2-3	15	TGTGCCAGCAGTTTATACGCGGGAGTCACAGATACGCAGTATTTT	CASSLYAGVTDTQYF
NA	TRBV18	NA	TRBJ2-5	16	TGTGCCAGCTCACCATCCCCCGGGATCAAACAAGAGACCCAGTACTTC	CASSPSPGIKQETQYF
NA	TRBV7-6	NA	TRBJ2-5	15	TGTGCCAGCAGCTCCCACAGGGTAACTGGGGAGACCCAGTACTTC	CASSSHRVTGETQYF
NA	TRBV27	NA	TRBJ1-6	14	TGTGCCAGCAATCAGGGCGGGTTAGGATCACCCCTCCACTTT	CASNQGGLGSPLHF
few	TRBV19	NA	TRBJ1-1	14	TGTGCCAGTAGTATGTATGAGTCGAACACTGAAGCTTTCTTT	CASSMYESNTEAFF
NA	TRBV24-1	NA	TRBJ2-2	15	TGTGCCACCAGTGATTTCACAGGGCGCACCGGGGAGCTGTTTTTT	CATSDFTGRTGELFF
few	TRBV19	TRBD1	TRBJ1-5	16	TGTGCCAGTAGCCGCCCGGGACAGGTTAGCAATCAGCCCCAGCATTTT	CASSRPGQVSNQPQHF
NA	TRBV18	NA	TRBJ2-3	16	TGTGCCAGCTCACCAGGCTTAGGCTACCCCGGTGATACGCAGTATTTT	CASSPGLGYPGDTQYF
NA	TRBV13	NA	TRBJ2-7	13	TGTGCCAGCAGCAAGACAGTTTTAGACGAGCAGTACTTC	CASSKTVLDEQYF
NA	TRBV27	TRBD1	TRBJ1-2	14	TGTGCCAGCAGTTTCCGGGACAGGGTTGGTGGCTACACCTTC	CASSFRDRVGGYTF
few	TRBV27	NA	TRBJ1-6	12	TGTGCCAGCAGTTTCGGTAATTCACCCCTCCACTTT	CASSFGNSPLHF
few	TRBV29-1	NA	TRBJ1-4	13	TGCAGCGTCCCGTCGGAATTTGGTGAAAAACTGTTTTTT	CSVPSEFGEKLFF
NA	TRBV7-6	NA	TRBJ1-1	11	TGTGCCAGCAGGACTGGAGAAGAAGCTTTCTTT	CASRTGEEAFF
NA	TRBV19	TRBD2	TRBJ2-1	16	TGTGCCAGTAGTCCCAGACTAGCGGGGGGAATAGATGAGCAGTTCTTC	CASSPRLAGGIDEQFF